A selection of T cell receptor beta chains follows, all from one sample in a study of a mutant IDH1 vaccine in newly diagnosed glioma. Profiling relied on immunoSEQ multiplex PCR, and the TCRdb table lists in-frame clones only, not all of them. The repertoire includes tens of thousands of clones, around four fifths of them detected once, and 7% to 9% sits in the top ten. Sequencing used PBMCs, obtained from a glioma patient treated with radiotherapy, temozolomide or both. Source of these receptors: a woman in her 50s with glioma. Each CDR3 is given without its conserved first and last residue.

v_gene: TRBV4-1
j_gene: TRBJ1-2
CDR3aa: ASSQGTGTKGYT

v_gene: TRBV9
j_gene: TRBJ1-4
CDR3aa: ASAQGTHNEKLF

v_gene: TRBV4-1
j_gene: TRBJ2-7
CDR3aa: ASSQDEGAGWQY

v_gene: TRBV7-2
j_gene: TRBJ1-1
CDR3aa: ASSLAGRVYGEAF

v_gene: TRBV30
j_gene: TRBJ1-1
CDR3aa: AWSIGEKHPF

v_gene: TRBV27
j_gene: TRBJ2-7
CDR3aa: ASSLSGGEQY

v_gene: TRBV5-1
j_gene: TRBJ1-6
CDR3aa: ASSLSSGPADSPLH

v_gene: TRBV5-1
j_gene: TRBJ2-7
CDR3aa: ASSPGAQAYEQY

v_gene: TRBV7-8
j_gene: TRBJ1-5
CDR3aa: ASSLRAGGPPQH

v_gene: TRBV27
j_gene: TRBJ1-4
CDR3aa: ASTPKGGPDEKLF

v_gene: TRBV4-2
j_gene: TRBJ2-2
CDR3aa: ASSPEGETGELF

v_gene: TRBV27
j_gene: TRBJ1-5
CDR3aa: ASSLLASTGSNQPQH

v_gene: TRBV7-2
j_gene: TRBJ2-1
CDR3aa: ASSHDGYNEQF

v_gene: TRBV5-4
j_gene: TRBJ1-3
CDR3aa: ASSLGVRAGNTIY

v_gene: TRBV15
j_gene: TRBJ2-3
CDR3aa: ATSIFGGVTDTQY

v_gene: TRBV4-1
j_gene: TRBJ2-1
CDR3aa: ASSQGSTEQF

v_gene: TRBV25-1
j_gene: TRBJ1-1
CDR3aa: ASSESRPGTGDPEAF

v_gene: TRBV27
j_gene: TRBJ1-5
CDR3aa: ASGLTGSNQPQH

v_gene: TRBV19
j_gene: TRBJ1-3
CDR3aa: ASSIQRTSGNTIY

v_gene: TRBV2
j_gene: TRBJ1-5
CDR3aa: ASIDRGPRNQPQH

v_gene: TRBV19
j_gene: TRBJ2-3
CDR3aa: ASSIGGSGTDTQY

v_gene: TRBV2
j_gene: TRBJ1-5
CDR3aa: ASSEARALRTQH

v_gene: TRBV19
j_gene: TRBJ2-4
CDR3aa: ASSSTGGSWY

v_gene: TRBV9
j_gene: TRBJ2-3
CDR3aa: ASSVEGGGVSTDTQY

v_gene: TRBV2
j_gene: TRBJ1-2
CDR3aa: ASSVRGLYT

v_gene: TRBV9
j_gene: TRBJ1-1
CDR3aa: ASSVVADLDTEAF

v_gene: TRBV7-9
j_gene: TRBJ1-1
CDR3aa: ASSFGTGGPKEAF

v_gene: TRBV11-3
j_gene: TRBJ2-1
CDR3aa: ASSPQGAGGFNEQF

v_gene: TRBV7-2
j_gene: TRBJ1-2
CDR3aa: ASSQGQGVGGYT

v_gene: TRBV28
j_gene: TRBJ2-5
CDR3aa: ASSLYQRETQY

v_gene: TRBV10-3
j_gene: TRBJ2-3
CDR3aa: AISESMAAETTDTQY

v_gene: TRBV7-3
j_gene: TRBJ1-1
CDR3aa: ASSFFSETEAF

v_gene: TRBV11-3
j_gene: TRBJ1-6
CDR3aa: ASSLLSIDHPLH

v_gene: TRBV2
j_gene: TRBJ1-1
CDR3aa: ASVMYMNTEAF

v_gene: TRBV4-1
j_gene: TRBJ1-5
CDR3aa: ASSLTGRYQPQH

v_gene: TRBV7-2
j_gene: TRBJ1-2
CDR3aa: ASSLPQTGHGYT

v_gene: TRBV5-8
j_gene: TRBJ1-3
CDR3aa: ASSLAGASPGNTIY

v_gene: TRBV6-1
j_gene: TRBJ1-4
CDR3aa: ASSEAMGQVLEKLF

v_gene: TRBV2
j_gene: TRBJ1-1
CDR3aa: ASSGRGTEAF

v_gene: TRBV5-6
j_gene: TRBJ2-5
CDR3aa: ASSWDRAQETQY

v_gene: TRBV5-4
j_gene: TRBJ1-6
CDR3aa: ASSFGRVRNSPLH

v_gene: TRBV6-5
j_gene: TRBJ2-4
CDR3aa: ASTSSGVAKNIQY

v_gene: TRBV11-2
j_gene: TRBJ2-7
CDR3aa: ASSLRISSYEQY

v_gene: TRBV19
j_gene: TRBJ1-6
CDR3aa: ASSVSGVGSPLH

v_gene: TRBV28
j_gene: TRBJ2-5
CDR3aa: ASSLGPYQETQY

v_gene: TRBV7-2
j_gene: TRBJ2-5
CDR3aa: ASSLPPTWDETQY

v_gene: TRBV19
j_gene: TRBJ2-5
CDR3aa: ASSIGLLQETQY

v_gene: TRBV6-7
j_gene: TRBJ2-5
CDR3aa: ASSRRWGPFQETQY